In its sample, the clone carrying this T cell receptor beta chain was seen once. This entry belongs to a study of shared clonotypes between healthy human individuals. Terminally differentiated effector memory CD45RA+ cells were excluded by CCR7 positive selection of CD45RO-negative cells. Germline lookup yields CDR1 MDHEN and CDR2 SYDVKM. V lost 6 bases and J lost 1, with 19 bases in between. The CDR3 spans 16 residues. Repertoires were generated with immunoSEQ multiplex PCR, while TCRdb's copy carries only in-frame clones and drops some. This sample has just over 2,000,000 clones; approximately 95% occur once, and the top ten carry roughly 1%.

The clonotype originates from a man aged 18 to 30 in good health. The material sequenced was naive CD8+ T cells sorted from blood. The gene calls are TRBV28 and TRBJ2-7; D may correspond to TRBD1 or TRBD2 (5 bases each). DNA for the CDR3: TGTGCCAGCAGCTATGGGGCTTCTCGGGATTCCTACGAGCAGTACTTC. Amino acids: CASSYGASRDSYEQYF.